This T cell receptor beta chain was identified in a study of response to subunit inactivated influenza vaccine. Looked up from germline, CDR1 is SGHRS and CDR2 is YFSETQ. Trimming removed 6 bases from V and 0 bases from J; junction bases left unmatched: 6. The CDR3 length is 16 residues. TCRdb re-analysed the RT-PCR reads in MiXCR, keeping a single row per CDR3 protein. Among almost 600,000 distinct CDR3 sequences listed, approximately 14% were seen once. In its sample, this clonotype was seen a few times. No antigen is known for it. Regarding the study as a whole: Authors suggested few new T cells are recruited by each seasonal influenza vaccination.

The clonotype was recovered from a man aged 50-59 years who received an inactivated influenza vaccine. Material: PBMCs from blood, obtained 11 to 12 days after vaccination. The chain combines TRBV5-1 with TRBJ2-3, with 11 positions matching TRBD2. In nucleotides, the CDR3 is TGCGCCAGCACTAGCGGGGGGACAACTAGCACAGATACGCAGTATTTT. It codes for CASTSGGTTSTDTQYF.